The clone carrying this T cell receptor (beta chain) was seen more than once but under ten times. What it binds is unknown. This entry comes from a study of beta chain features in type 1 diabetes. Isolated RNA was reverse transcribed in full, so expressed TCRB transcripts were sequenced. Sequencing used immunoSEQ multiplex PCR; TCRdb keeps in-frame clones, though not all of them. The sample has 160,000 or so clones; roughly 10% are singletons. Study-level findings and limits: Among all four CD4+ subsets, Type 1 diabetes patients had TCRB CDR3s that were moderately but significantly shorter. In patients and controls equally, PCR might favor templates that are shorter.

The sequencing input was central memory CD4+ T cells from blood. The source of this sequence is a woman in her twenties or thirties with type 1 diabetes.

The CDR3 region is CASSLFSGSAGEQFF. CDR3 sequence (DNA): TGTGCCAGCAGCTTATTCAGTGGGAGTGCTGGTGAGCAGTTCTTC. The rearrangement joins TRBV11-2 to TRBJ2-1; possibly TRBD2 for D (5 bases). Germline assignment: CDR1 SGHAT and CDR2 FQNNGV. This CDR3 region has 15 residues. Trimming removed 2 bases from V and 9 bases from J, with 17 bases in between.